The clone carrying this T cell receptor (beta chain) was counted many times. The sample comes from a study of blood T cells in healthy people across ages. A sample-barcoded 5' primer and a J-beta primer mix were used in a second PCR of about 6 to 12 cycles. TCRdb reprocessed the 5' RACE reads via MiXCR and lists one record per CDR3 protein. Of more than 1.4 million distinct CDR3 sequences in the sample, 42% are singletons; the top ten hold 7.9%. The sample providers were healthy Caucasian people from Russia, aged roughly 6 to 90. This CDR3 spans 15 amino acids. Deletions cut 7 bases from V and 3 bases from J, with 19 bases between. Germline CDR1 SQVTM, CDR2 ANQGSEA.

This receptor was identified in a woman between 18 and 29 years old in good health. The sequenced sample consisted of blood. The chain has TRBV29-1 and TRBJ2-1; D might be TRBD2 (5 bases). The CDR3 DNA follows: TGCAGCGCCCTCGTCGTGGGAGACCTCTACAATGAGCAGTTCTTC. Protein: CSALVVGDLYNEQFF.